The subject of this entry is one T cell receptor beta chain. Its target antigen remains unknown. The input lacks base qualities; no much larger clone sits a single base away. The collaborating institutions used their own protocols to collect whole blood in K2EDTA tubes. For TCRbeta analysis, collaborators shipped samples in one of three forms: frozen whole blood, isolated PBMCs, or DNA extracted from either of those sample types. This sample was taken from a study of blood T cell repertoires in COVID-19 (dated by TCRdb to the early 2020s). Some background on the complete study: The collaborator samples originated in the United States, Italy and Spain and spanned the acute and convalescent phases of COVID-19. The prospective study material was composed of cDNA or gDNA derived from T cells, B-cell-depleted T cells, or PBMCs. Subjects who had been exposed to COVID-19, were actively infected with it, or had recovered from it provided the deeply sampled blood TCRbeta repertoires that made up the dataset. The repertoires were released in a freely available public database meant as a resource for research on the immune response to SARS-CoV-2. The samples were drawn from the first 160 participants of the ongoing ImmuneRACE study and from 1,254 subjects provided by 6 global collaborators. Nearly every sample came with metadata listing a de-identified subject ID, COVID-19 status, age in years and sex. Where available, HLA class I and class II types were obtained from metadata supplied by the sample provider rather than from assay-based typing.

Looking up the germline V gene yields CDR1 SGHTA and CDR2 FQGNSA. From the cysteine up to the phenylalanine, the CDR3 has a length of 15 residues. Of all the DNA, just the CDR3 is kept, 45 bases in frame from base 1. Trimmed from V: 1 base; trimmed from J: 10 bases; junction bases lacking a gene match: 6. General conclusions and limits of the study: Clinical and demographic metadata were provided uncurated, with the amount varying by source and participant.

TCRbeta CDR3 regions were amplified from genomic DNA using the immunoSEQ Assay, a bias-controlled multiplex PCR. The original pipeline was this. Nucleated cell counts per sample were estimated from amplification of reference gene primers within the assay. To quantify the absolute abundance of each unique TCRbeta CDR3 rearrangement, sequence reads were collapsed and filtered. For each sample, productive Simpson clonality was calculated as the square root of Simpson's diversity index across productive rearrangements. The immuneACCESS repertoire file appears here via TCRdb, limited to in-frame rearrangements. These files lack a portion of the clones; in checked studies, under half of the deficit traces to unresolved V genes, and the cause of the others is not known. Clone size and the V and J calls come from that table; the DNA yielded D and trimming. This sample lists about 130,000 clones; approximately 90% were detected once. The ten largest make up more than 15% of the sample.

The TCR was taken from a man aged 45 to 65 with active or convalescent COVID-19. Sequencing input: peripheral blood. The chain couples TRBV7-2 to TRBJ1-6, with 8 junctional bases fitting TRBD1. The DNA sequence follows: TGTGCCAGCAGCTTAGGGGACAGGCTTCGGTCACCCCTCCACTTT. Protein translation: CASSLGDRLRSPLHF.